This T cell receptor beta chain stems from a study of shared T cell receptors in the human thymus. The CDR3 totals 14 residues. CDR1 and CDR2 (germline): MNHEY, SVGAGI. V shed 0 bases and J shed 4 bases, with 9 bases lying between them. The table came from immunoSEQ multiplex PCR; TCRdb's copy has only in-frame clones and leaves some out. Of under 450,000 clones in the sample, 85% to 95% were seen once. Sample: thymocytes. This TCR was recovered from a human donor. The J gene is TRBJ1-1, the V gene TRBV6-5, with D possibly matching TRBD1 (6 bases). CDR3 protein: CASSYSQGRTEAFF. The CDR3 bases are TGTGCCAGCAGTTACTCCCAGGGGCGCACTGAAGCTTTCTTT.